These 5 T cell receptor beta chains were all obtained from the same sample, sequenced in a study of human T cells and chemical hapten exposure. Noted time point: pre-sensitization, week 0. Treatment of the sample: therapeutic diphenylcyclopropenone sensitization with weekly scalp DPC. TCRdb reanalysed the RACE reads using MiXCR and keeps one entry per CDR3 protein. The sample has some 59,000 distinct CDR3 sequences, about 10% seen once; the top ten hold approximately 3.9%. The material was whole blood, obtained in connection with sensitization to the hapten diphenylcyclopropenone (DPC). The receptor set was obtained from a woman in her thirties or forties with alopecia areata. Some clones in this sample may be carry-over from other donors' samples.

The gene calls are TRBV2 and TRBJ2-1, with D perhaps given as TRBD1 or TRBD2 (7 bases each). CDR1 and CDR2 (germline): SNHLY, FYNNEI. Trimming cost V 3 bases and J 8 bases, with 20 bases left between them. The CDR3 is 16 amino acids. The CDR3 nucleotides are TGTGCCAGCAGTGAGTTGGGAGGGGGCGTGGTGCATGAGCAGTTCTTC. Residues: CASSELGGGVVHEQFF.

The chain joins TRBV5-5 to TRBJ2-6; D is ambiguous. The CDR3 runs 15 residues. CDR1 and CDR2 (germline): SGHKS, YYEKEE (reference sequence). V lost 4 bases, J lost 0 bases, and 8 bases lay in between. The CDR3 nucleotides are TGTGCCAGCAGCCCGGCGTCCTCTGGGGCCAACGTCCTGACTTTC. This translates into CASSPASSGANVLTF.

In this sample, this clonotype turned up many times. The chain combines TRBV14 with TRBJ2-7; the D is unclear. CDR1 is SGHDN and CDR2 is FVKESK in the germline V gene. The CDR3 contains 14 residues. V gave up 3 bases and J gave up 4 bases, with 13 bases separating them. CDR3 DNA: TGTGCCAGCAGCCAGTCAGGCGATCGATACGAGCAGTACTTC. Amino acids: CASSQSGDRYEQYF.

CDR3: CASLLKPPTEWDISYNEQFF. The CDR3 bases are TGTGCCAGCCTACTTAAACCGCCCACCGAGTGGGATATTTCCTACAATGAGCAGTTCTTC. The chain couples TRBV27 to TRBJ2-1; no clear D gene. The ends were cut back, 8 bases at V and 1 base at J, with 30 bases in the middle. Germline lookup yields CDR1 MNHEY and CDR2 SMNVEV (reference sequence). There are 20 residues in the CDR3.

CDR3 coding DNA: TGTGCCAGCTCACCTAGTGACAATCAGCCCCAGCATTTT. Amino acid sequence: CASSPSDNQPQHF. The chain recombines TRBV18 with TRBJ1-5; D unresolved. Germline loops: CDR1 KGHSH, CDR2 LQKENI. The V end was cut by 3 bases, the J end by 3 bases, with 6 bases between. The CDR3 has 13 amino acids.